The rows below give T cell receptor beta chains drawn from one sample of a study of blood T cell repertoires in COVID-19. Sequencing was performed with immunoSEQ multiplex PCR; in TCRdb, only in-frame clones are kept and a portion is missing. The repertoire includes tens of thousands of clones, approximately 85% of them detected once, and around 4.5% sits in the top ten. Sequencing was done on a sample of peripheral blood. The receptors were gathered from a human donor in a cohort sampled during active COVID-19. CDR3s include the opening cysteine and the closing phenylalanine or tryptophan. The order of the fields is D gene, V gene, clone size, J gene, CDR3 DNA, CDR3 protein. A D gene is named only where the DNA matches it firmly. Expanded clones are given a class, and other clones once, few, many or no size at all.

>TRBD1|TRBV6-5|NA|TRBJ1-2
TGTGCCAGCAGTTACGGCCGACAGGGGCCCTATGGCTACACCTTC
CASSYGRQGPYGYTF
>TRBD1|TRBV3-1/TRBV3-2|NA|TRBJ1-1
TGTGCCAGCAGGAACCCGGGACAGGGAAACACTGAAGCTTTCTTT
CASRNPGQGNTEAFF
>TRBD2|TRBV11-3|NA|TRBJ2-1
TGTGCCAGCAGCTCCGGACTAGCGGGTGGGGGCTCCTACAATGAGCAGTTCTTC
CASSSGLAGGGSYNEQFF
>NA|TRBV18|NA|TRBJ2-1
TGTGCCAGCTCACCACTCAACAATGAGCAGTTCTTC
CASSPLNNEQFF
>NA|TRBV6-2/TRBV6-3|NA|TRBJ1-5
TGTGCCAGCAGTTACTCCGGGAGTTCCAATCAGCCCCAGCATTTT
CASSYSGSSNQPQHF
>NA|TRBV3-1/TRBV3-2|NA|TRBJ2-7
TGTGCCAGCAGCCAAGTGGCAGCGGCACCATCCTACGAGCAGTACTTC
CASSQVAAAPSYEQYF
>TRBD1|TRBV19|once|TRBJ1-5
TGTGCCAGTAGTATTTCCGGGACAGGGGTCGGAAATCAGCCCCAGCATTTT
CASSISGTGVGNQPQHF
>NA|TRBV7-6|NA|TRBJ1-1
TGTGCCAGCCAGCCCGGGGGCGGGGGCATGAACACTGAAGCTTTCTTT
CASQPGGGGMNTEAFF
>TRBD2|TRBV27|few|TRBJ2-7
TGTGCCAGCAGGCTAAGGTCCGCCCCACTCGGGGAGGGTTACGAGCAGTACTTC
CASRLRSAPLGEGYEQYF
>NA|TRBV6-1|NA|TRBJ2-3
TGTGCCAGCAGTGAACTGGGAGCTAGCACAGATACGCAGTATTTT
CASSELGASTDTQYF
>NA|TRBV29-1|NA|TRBJ2-2
TGCAGCGCCTTGGGGCAGGGGAACACCGGGGAGCTGTTTTTT
CSALGQGNTGELFF
>TRBD2|TRBV7-6|NA|TRBJ2-5
TGTGCCAGCAGCACTCGACTAGCGGGAGGAGAGACCCAGTACTTC
CASSTRLAGGETQYF
>TRBD2|TRBV7-2|once|TRBJ2-7
TGTGCCAGCAGCTTAGTGGCGGGAGGAAAGTACGAGCAGTACTTC
CASSLVAGGKYEQYF
>TRBD1|TRBV29-1|NA|TRBJ1-2
TGCAGCGTTGATTTGGGACAGAAATTTGGCTACACCTTC
CSVDLGQKFGYTF
>NA|TRBV6-6|few|TRBJ2-7
TGTGCCAGCAGTTCCTTCAGGGGGGCAAGCTCCTACGAGCAGTACTTC
CASSSFRGASSYEQYF
>NA|TRBV2|NA|TRBJ2-7
TGTGCCAGCAGTGGGCTCTACGAGCAGTACTTC
CASSGLYEQYF
>NA|TRBV7-2|NA|TRBJ2-1
TGTGCCAGCAGCTTAGTCGGCGGGGCCCTCGGGTATGAGCAGTTCTTC
CASSLVGGALGYEQFF
>TRBD1|TRBV6-5|NA|TRBJ1-3
TGTGCCACCCAGAGAACAAGGGGGCCCGGAAACACCATATATTTT
CATQRTRGPGNTIYF
>TRBD1|TRBV4-2|NA|TRBJ2-7
TGTGCCAGCAGCCAATCACCGGGACAGGGTGAGGAGCAGTACTTC
CASSQSPGQGEEQYF
>TRBD1|TRBV7-9|NA|TRBJ1-2
TGTGCCAGCAGCTTCGGACAGGGTTGGGCGGGCGGCTACACCTTC
CASSFGQGWAGGYTF
>NA|TRBV4-3|NA|TRBJ1-1
TGCGCCAGCAGCCAGTCCCTCGGAGGGGATGAAGCTTTCTTT
CASSQSLGGDEAFF
>NA|TRBV4-2|NA|TRBJ1-2
TGTGCCAGCAGCCAAGTTGGCAGCGATGGAAGCTACACCTTC
CASSQVGSDGSYTF
>NA|TRBV6-5|NA|TRBJ1-1
TGTGCCAGCCGGGTAGACAGGTTAAACACTGAAGCTTTCTTT
CASRVDRLNTEAFF
>TRBD1|TRBV18|NA|TRBJ1-6
TGTGCCAGCTCACGTTCCGGGACAGAGAATTCACCCCTCCACTTT
CASSRSGTENSPLHF
>TRBD1|TRBV15|NA|TRBJ2-5
TGTGCCACCAGCAGGGGGGACAGGGGGTCAAGGGAGACCCAGTACTTC
CATSRGDRGSRETQYF
>NA|TRBV5-1|NA|TRBJ1-1
TGCGCCAGCAGCTTGGAAGCGAGCAACACTGAAGCTTTCTTT
CASSLEASNTEAFF
>NA|TRBV3-1/TRBV3-2|NA|TRBJ2-2
TGTGCCAGCAGCCAAGAGACATACTCTACCGGGGAGCTGTTTTTT
CASSQETYSTGELFF
>TRBD1|TRBV3-1/TRBV3-2|NA|TRBJ1-2
TGTGCCAGCAGCCAAGGACAGGGCTCTGGCTACACCTTC
CASSQGQGSGYTF